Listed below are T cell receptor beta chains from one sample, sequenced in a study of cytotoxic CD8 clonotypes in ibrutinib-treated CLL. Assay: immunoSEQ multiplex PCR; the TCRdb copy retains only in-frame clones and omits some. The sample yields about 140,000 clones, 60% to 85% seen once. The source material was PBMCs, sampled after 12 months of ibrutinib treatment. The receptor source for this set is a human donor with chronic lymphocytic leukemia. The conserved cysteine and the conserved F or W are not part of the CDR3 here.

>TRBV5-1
ASSGTGGTDTQY
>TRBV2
ASRTGSAGVFNYGYT
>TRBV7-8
ASSTTIMNLAGGGETQY
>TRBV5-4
ASSLGTFYGYT
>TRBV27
ASSLSGSLGNMH
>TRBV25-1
ASRGNTQY
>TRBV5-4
ASSLQTDTQY
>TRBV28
ASSSPGTGSYEQY
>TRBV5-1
ASSEGYGAAEKLF
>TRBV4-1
ASSPSRGGTGELF
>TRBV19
ASTSGTTNTEAF
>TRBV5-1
ASTEGRGGADTQY
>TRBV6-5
ASSSLGRSSYEQY